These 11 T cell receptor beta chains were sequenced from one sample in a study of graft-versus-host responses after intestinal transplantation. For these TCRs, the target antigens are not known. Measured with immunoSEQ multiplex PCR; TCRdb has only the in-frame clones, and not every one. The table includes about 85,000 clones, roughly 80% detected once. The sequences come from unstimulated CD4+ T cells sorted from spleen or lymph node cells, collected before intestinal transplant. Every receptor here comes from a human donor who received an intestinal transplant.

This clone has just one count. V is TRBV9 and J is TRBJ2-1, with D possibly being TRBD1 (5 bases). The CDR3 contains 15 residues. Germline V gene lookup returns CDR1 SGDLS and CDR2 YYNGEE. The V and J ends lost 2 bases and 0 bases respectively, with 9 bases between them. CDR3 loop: CASSVGQGSYNEQFF. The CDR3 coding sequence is TGTGCCAGCAGCGTGGGGCAGGGCTCCTACAATGAGCAGTTCTTC.

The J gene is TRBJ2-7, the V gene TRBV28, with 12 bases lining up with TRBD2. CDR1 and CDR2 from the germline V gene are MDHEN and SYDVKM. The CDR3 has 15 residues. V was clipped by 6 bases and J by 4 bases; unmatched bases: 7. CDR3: CASSRASGREYEQYF. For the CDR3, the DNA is TGTGCCAGCAGCCGAGCTAGCGGGAGGGAATACGAGCAGTACTTC.

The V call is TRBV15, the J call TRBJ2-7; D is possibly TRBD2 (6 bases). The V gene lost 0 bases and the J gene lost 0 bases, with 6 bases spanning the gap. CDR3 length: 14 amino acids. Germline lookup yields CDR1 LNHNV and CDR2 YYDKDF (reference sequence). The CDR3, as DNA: TGTGCCACCAGCAGAGAGGGGGGCTCCTACGAGCAGTACTTC. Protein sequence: CATSREGGSYEQYF. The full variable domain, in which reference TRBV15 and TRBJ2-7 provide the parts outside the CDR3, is DAMVIQNPRYQVTQFGKPVTLSCSQTLNHNVMYWYQQKSSQAPKLLFHYYDKDFNNEADTPDNFQSRRPNTSFCFLDIRSPGLGDTAMYLCATSREGGSYEQYFGPGTRLTVT.

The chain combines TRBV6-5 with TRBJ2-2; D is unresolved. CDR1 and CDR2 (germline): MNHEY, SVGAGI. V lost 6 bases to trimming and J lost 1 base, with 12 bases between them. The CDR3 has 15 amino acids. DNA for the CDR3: TGTGCCAGCAGCCCGAGCGTGTGGAACACCGGGGAGCTGTTTTTT. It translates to CASSPSVWNTGELFF.

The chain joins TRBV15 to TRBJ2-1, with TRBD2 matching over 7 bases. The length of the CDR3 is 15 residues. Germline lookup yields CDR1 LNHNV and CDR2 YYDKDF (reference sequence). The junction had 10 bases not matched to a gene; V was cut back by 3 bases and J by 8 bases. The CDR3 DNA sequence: TGTGCCACCAGCAGGGCAGGCGGGAGCTTTGATGAGCAGTTCTTC. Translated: CATSRAGGSFDEQFF.

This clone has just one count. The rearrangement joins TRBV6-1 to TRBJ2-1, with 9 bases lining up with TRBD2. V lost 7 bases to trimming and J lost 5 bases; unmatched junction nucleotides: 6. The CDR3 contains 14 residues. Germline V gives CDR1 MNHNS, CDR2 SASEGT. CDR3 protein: CASTASGVNNEQFF. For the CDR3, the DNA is TGTGCCAGCACGGCTAGCGGGGTGAACAATGAGCAGTTCTTC.

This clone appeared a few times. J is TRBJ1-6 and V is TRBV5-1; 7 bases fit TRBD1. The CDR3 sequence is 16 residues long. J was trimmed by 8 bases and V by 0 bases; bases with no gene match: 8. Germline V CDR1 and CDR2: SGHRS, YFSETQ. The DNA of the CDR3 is TGCGCCAGCAGCTTGGTTCCGACAGGACAGGATTCACCCCTCCACTTT. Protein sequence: CASSLVPTGQDSPLHF.

The CDR3 loop reads CASTKQGAGGANVLTF. The CDR3 DNA reads TGTGCCAGCACAAAACAGGGGGCGGGAGGGGCCAACGTCCTGACTTTC. This chain joins TRBV5-6 and TRBJ2-6, with 9 bases lining up with TRBD1. V lost 6 bases to trimming and J lost 4 bases; unmatched junction nucleotides: 8. The CDR3 length is 16 residues. Germline lookup yields CDR1 SGHDT and CDR2 YYEEEE.

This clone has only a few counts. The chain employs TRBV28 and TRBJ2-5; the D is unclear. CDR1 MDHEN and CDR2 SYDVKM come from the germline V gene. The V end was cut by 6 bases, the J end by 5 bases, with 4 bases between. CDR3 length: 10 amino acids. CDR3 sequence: CASSGETQYF. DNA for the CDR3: TGTGCCAGCAGCGGGGAGACCCAGTACTTC.

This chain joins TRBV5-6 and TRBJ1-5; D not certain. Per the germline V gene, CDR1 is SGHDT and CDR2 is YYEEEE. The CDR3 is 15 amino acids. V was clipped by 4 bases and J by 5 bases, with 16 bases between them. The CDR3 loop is CASSRSDTQYQPQHF. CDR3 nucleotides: TGTGCCAGCAGCCGCTCCGACACTCAATATCAGCCCCAGCATTTT.

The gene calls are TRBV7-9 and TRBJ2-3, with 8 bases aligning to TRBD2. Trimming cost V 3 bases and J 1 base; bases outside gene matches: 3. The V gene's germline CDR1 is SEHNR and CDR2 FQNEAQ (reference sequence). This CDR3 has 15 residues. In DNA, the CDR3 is TGTGCCAGCAGCTTGGGGGGACTAGGCACAGATACGCAGTATTTT. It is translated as CASSLGGLGTDTQYF.